The 23 T cell receptor beta chains below come from one sample, sequenced in a study of CD8 T cells in ankylosing spondylitis. TCRdb re-called the 5' RACE reads with MiXCR, one entry per CDR3 protein. This sample has 270,000 or so distinct CDR3 sequences, with 18% found just once. The sequenced material came from blood, either unsorted or a sorted T cell fraction (not recorded which). Source of these receptors: a male donor with ankylosing spondylitis or in good health (not recorded which).

This clonotype has more than one count but fewer than ten. The genes are TRBV9 and TRBJ1-2, with TRBD1 as a possible D gene (5 bases). The germline CDR1 and CDR2 sequences are SGDLS and YYNGEE. Trimming cost V 0 bases and J 7 bases, with 10 bases left between them. This CDR3 spans 13 amino acids. In DNA form, the CDR3 reads TGTGCCAGCAGCGTAGAGGGGTCCATTGGCTACACCTTC. Encoded protein: CASSVEGSIGYTF.

This clonotype was detected a few times. This chain links TRBV27 with TRBJ2-1; TRBD2 agrees at 8 bases. The CDR3 loop spans 14 amino acids. Looked up from germline, CDR1 is MNHEY and CDR2 is SMNVEV (reference sequence). Trimming cost V 7 bases and J 8 bases; bases outside gene matches: 10. For the CDR3, the DNA is TGTGCCAGCACAATACGTCGGGAGGGCTATGAGCAGTTCTTC. The encoded protein is CASTIRREGYEQFF.

The chain recombines TRBV3-1 with TRBJ2-3, with 9 nucleotides matching TRBD2. The CDR3 has 16 amino acids. V trimming: 10 bases; J trimming: 3 bases; junction bases outside the gene matches: 14. Per the germline V gene, CDR1 is LGHDT and CDR2 is YNNKEL (reference sequence). CDR3 bases: TGTGCCACCTGCCAAGAAATAGCGGGAGTAACAGATACGCAGTATTTT. Translation: CATCQEIAGVTDTQYF.

This clonotype has only a few counts. The V gene is TRBV12-3 or TRBV12-4, the J gene TRBJ2-1; no clear D. This CDR3 spans 12 amino acids. Trimming shortened V by 2 bases and J by 8 bases, and 7 bases separated the two germline ends. CDR3 coding DNA: TGTGCCAGCAGTTTATTGAACGATGAGCAGTTCTTC. It encodes CASSLLNDEQFF.

This clonotype was seen a handful of times. The chain carries TRBV12-3 or TRBV12-4 and TRBJ2-3; D tentatively reads TRBD1 or TRBD2 (5 bases each). The CDR3 sequence is 14 residues long. The V end was cut by 7 bases, the J end by 3 bases, with 14 bases between. The CDR3 protein is CASTWGEGTDTQYF. CDR3 nucleotides: TGTGCCAGCACCTGGGGCGAGGGGACAGATACGCAGTATTTT.

The chain uses TRBV29-1 and TRBJ2-7; 9 bases are a match to TRBD1. Germline lookup yields CDR1 SQVTM and CDR2 ANQGSEA. With 2 bases clipped from V and 2 bases from J, the junction kept 4 bases outside the gene matches. This CDR3 is built from 14 residues. This CDR3 is CSVETGQGTYEQYF. CDR3 nucleotide sequence: TGCAGCGTTGAAACCGGACAGGGGACCTACGAGCAGTACTTC.

The gene calls are TRBV29-1 and TRBJ2-2; 9 positions match TRBD1. J lost 3 bases, V lost 6 bases, and 2 bases had no gene match. Germline V CDR1 and CDR2: SQVTM, ANQGSEA. The CDR3 consists of 13 residues. CDR3 loop: CSVRTGDTGELFF. The CDR3 DNA follows: TGCAGCGTAAGGACAGGGGACACCGGGGAGCTGTTTTTT.

The CDR3: CASSAGAQSETQYF. The CDR3 coding sequence is TGTGCCAGCAGCGCCGGGGCCCAGTCCGAGACCCAGTACTTC. The chain couples TRBV9 to TRBJ2-5, with D perhaps being TRBD1 or TRBD2 (5 bases each). V lost 3 bases, J lost 5 bases, and 14 bases lay in between. Germline lookup yields CDR1 SGDLS and CDR2 YYNGEE. The CDR3 contains 14 residues.

CDR3 in DNA: TGCGCCAGCAGCCCCGGACAGAGTGAAGCTTTCTTT. This sequence encodes CASSPGQSEAFF. V usage is TRBV5-1 and J usage is TRBJ1-1; a weak D match, TRBD1 (6 bases). The germline CDR1 and CDR2 sequences are SGHRS and YFSETQ. CDR3 length equals 12 residues. Trimming took 4 bases from V and 7 from J, leaving 11 bases between them.

This clonotype was observed a handful of times. V usage is TRBV9 and J usage is TRBJ2-1; D gene uncertain. Trimming shortened V by 0 bases and J by 11 bases, and 12 bases separated the two germline ends. This CDR3 region has 13 residues. Germline V CDR1 and CDR2: SGDLS, YYNGEE. This chain's CDR3 is CASSVGLFDQQFF. In DNA, the CDR3 is TGTGCCAGCAGCGTAGGCCTTTTTGATCAGCAGTTCTTC.

The rearrangement links TRBV5-1 to TRBJ2-7; a weak D match, TRBD2 (6 bases). The germline CDR1 and CDR2 sequences are SGHRS and YFSETQ. V lost 3 bases to trimming and J lost 5 bases, with 18 bases between them. This CDR3 has 15 amino acids. CDR3 sequence: CASSSTWGVLNEQYF. The CDR3 nucleotides read TGCGCCAGCAGCTCGACCTGGGGGGTCTTGAACGAGCAGTACTTC.

The J gene is TRBJ1-1, the V gene TRBV7-9; weak D call: TRBD1 (5 bases). CDR1 is SEHNR, CDR2 FQNEAQ, per germline (reference sequence). Trimming removed 2 bases at V and 2 bases at J, with 12 bases between. The CDR3 length is 15 residues. CDR3: CASSLMGTGNTEAFF. CDR3 sequence (DNA): TGTGCCAGCAGCTTAATGGGCACAGGTAACACTGAAGCTTTCTTT.

The V call is TRBV12-3 or TRBV12-4, the J call TRBJ2-7; the D is unclear. The CDR3 is made up of 13 amino acids. Trimming stripped 5 bases from V and 3 bases from J, with 11 bases between. Here the CDR3 DNA reads TGTGCCAGCAGTAGGCATGAGATCTACGAGCAGTACTTC. It yields the protein CASSRHEIYEQYF.

V usage is TRBV19 and J usage is TRBJ2-1; unclear D gene. Germline V gene lookup returns CDR1 LNHDA and CDR2 SQIVND (reference sequence). The CDR3 is made up of 14 amino acids. Trimming removed 7 bases from V and 2 bases from J, with 12 bases in between. CDR3 protein: CASKPDAAYNEQFF. As DNA, the CDR3 is TGTGCCAGTAAACCTGACGCCGCCTACAATGAGCAGTTCTTC.

This clonotype was seen only a few times. The chain links TRBV29-1 to TRBJ2-3; 9 positions agree with TRBD2. Germline V CDR1 and CDR2: SQVTM, ANQGSEA. V shed 4 bases and J 0 bases; nucleotides not matched to a gene: 17. The CDR3 is made up of 19 amino acids. CDR3: CSVAGANPLAGLSTDTQYF. CDR3 nucleotide sequence: TGCAGCGTTGCGGGGGCTAATCCACTAGCGGGCCTTAGCACAGATACGCAGTATTTT.

This clonotype was observed a few times. This rearrangement joins TRBV7-9 to TRBJ2-1, with D maybe TRBD2 (5 bases). With 5 bases removed from V and 0 bases from J, the gap between germline ends came to 11 bases. The V gene's germline CDR1 is SEHNR and CDR2 FQNEAQ (reference sequence). The CDR3 runs to 15 residues. The CDR3 here is CASSGIASSYNEQFF. The DNA for the CDR3 is TGTGCCAGCAGCGGAATAGCGAGCTCCTACAATGAGCAGTTCTTC.

The chain links TRBV29-1 to TRBJ2-7; maybe TRBD2 (6 bases). In germline, CDR1 is SQVTM, CDR2 ANQGSEA. With 7 bases removed from V and 1 base from J, the gap between germline ends came to 11 bases. CDR3 length: 12 amino acids. In DNA, the CDR3 is TGCAGCGCCCAACGGGGGTCCTACGAGCAGTACTTC. It encodes CSAQRGSYEQYF.

This sequence joins TRBV12-3 or TRBV12-4 and TRBJ2-1, with TRBD2 matching over 7 bases. The trim removed 6 bases at V and 5 bases at J, leaving 13 bases unmatched. There are 16 residues in the CDR3. CDR3 sequence reads: CASSPGGLEAHNEQFF. For the CDR3, the DNA is TGTGCCAGCAGCCCGGGGGGACTTGAGGCCCACAATGAGCAGTTCTTC.

The table lists this clonotype with a few counts. V and J are TRBV7-2 and TRBJ1-1, with unresolved D. Germline V gene lookup returns CDR1 SGHTA and CDR2 FQGNSA. Trimming shortened V by 1 base and J by 0 bases, and 15 bases separated the two germline ends. This CDR3 has 17 amino acids. CDR3 loop: CASSLGTPYLMNTEAFF. The CDR3 DNA reads TGTGCCAGCAGCTTAGGGACCCCGTACCTTATGAACACTGAAGCTTTCTTT.

This chain connects TRBV10-3 to TRBJ2-7; D not resolved. The CDR3 contains 12 residues. V was trimmed by 2 bases and J by 3 bases, leaving 5 bases between them. Germline V CDR1 and CDR2: ENHRY, SYGVKD. CDR3: CAISEGYYEQYF. As DNA, the CDR3 is TGTGCCATCAGTGAGGGTTACTACGAGCAGTACTTC.

This clonotype has only a few counts. This chain connects TRBV15 to TRBJ2-1; TRBD1 aligns across 8 bases. The J segment lost 4 bases and the V segment lost 3 bases, leaving 8 bases of the junction unmatched. Per germline, CDR1 LNHNV and CDR2 YYDKDF (reference sequence). There are 16 residues in the CDR3. CDR3 nucleotide sequence: TGTGCCACCAGCAGGGACGTGACAGGGGATTACAATGAGCAGTTCTTC. This sequence encodes CATSRDVTGDYNEQFF.

This clonotype was observed a handful of times. The J gene is TRBJ2-3, the V gene TRBV20-1, with TRBD2 as a possible D gene (5 bases). The CDR3 totals 15 residues. V was trimmed by 0 bases and J by 4 bases, leaving 14 bases between them. Germline loops: CDR1 DFQATT, CDR2 SNEGSKA (reference sequence). The CDR3 coding sequence is TGCAGTGCTAGAGATGAGGGCCGCAGTTCAGATACGCAGTATTTT. Translating it yields CSARDEGRSSDTQYF.

There are many counts of this clonotype. The chain is built from TRBV21-1 and TRBJ2-1; the DNA was not compared with TRBD1, the D call given in the table. TRBV21-1 is a documented pseudogene. This CDR3 is 15 amino acids long. For the CDR3, the DNA is TGTGCCAGCAGCCTACCGGGACAGGGGGCGACTGAGCAGTTCTTC. It codes for CASSLPGQGATEQFF.